This T cell receptor (beta chain) came from a study of cytomegalovirus exposure and HLA in healthy donors. Notes on the study in general: Researchers catalogued approximately 170 TCR beta chains as cytomegalovirus-associated. TCR beta V- and J-gene trimming was later associated with a missense DCLRE1C variant. There were a few CMV-associated chains whose specificity for CMV antigens was confirmed in vitro. A few V segments could not be told apart, such as TRBV6-2 and TRBV6-3, and were left out.

The CDR3 loop spans 13 amino acids. From germline, CDR1 is SGHRS and CDR2 YFSETQ. Losses at the gene ends were 2 bases for V and 6 bases for J; bases not matched to a gene: 4. PCR was performed using 60 Vbeta and 13 Jbeta primers. Assay: immunoSEQ multiplex PCR; the TCRdb copy retains only in-frame clones and omits some. The sample consists of 150,000 to 200,000 clones, under 80% of them appearing once. There are a few counts of this clone. Its specificity is not known. This TCR was recovered from a woman in her 30s in good health and CMV-seronegative. The chain has TRBV5-1 and TRBJ1-1, with 7 bases fitting TRBD1. The sequenced material came from PBMCs. This chain's CDR3 is CASSLGTVPEAFF. Here the CDR3 DNA reads TGCGCCAGCAGCTTAGGGACAGTCCCTGAAGCTTTCTTT.